This passage covers 27 T cell receptor beta chains from one sample sequenced in a study of tumor and adjacent non-tumor tissue in lung cancer listed by TCRdb under 2018. RNA was isolated from bulk unsorted tissue, and RNA quality was assessed with a NanoDrop ND-1000 and an Agilent 2100. Receptor amplification or capture employed multiplex PCR. Sequencing was performed on an Illumina HiSeq 2500. Following protocols modified from ARM-PCR, the researchers constructed TCRbeta libraries through three rounds of nested PCR with primers (Table S4). Using fastp trimming at Q25 and MiXCR clonotype assembly, TCRdb reanalyzed the public sequencing data and kept in-frame beta chains. CDR3 protein sequences are deduplicated, and each keeps its most common genes and DNA. Counted in this sample were 60,000 to 85,000 distinct CDR3 sequences; roughly 73% of them appeared once. The top ten clonotypes cover about 12% of the sample.

The sequenced sample was lung tumor tissue. The receptors derive from a woman aged 45-60 years with non-small cell lung cancer.

Concerning this clonotype: One junction end disagrees with the germline gene, perhaps due to a read error. J is TRBJ2-5 and V is TRBV11-2; D is unresolved. The germline gives CDR1 SGHAT, CDR2 FQNNGV. The CDR3 is 13 amino acids. CDR3 sequence (DNA): TGTACCAGCAGCTTTAGGGAAAAAGGGAACCAGTACTTC. This translates into CTSSFREKGNQYF.

About this clonotype itself: A much more abundant neighbour one base away suggests this may be a read error. The chain employs TRBV20-1 and TRBJ2-1, with 10 bases lining up with TRBD1. Germline CDR1 reads DFQATT; CDR2 reads SNEGSKA (reference sequence). The CDR3 spans 14 residues. The CDR3: CSAQGGQGYNKQFF. As DNA, the CDR3 is TGCAGTGCCCAGGGGGGACAGGGGTACAATAAGCAGTTCTTC.

This clonotype was picked up one time. An end of the junction differs from the germline gene, which may be a read error. The chain couples TRBV29-1 to TRBJ1-1, with a weak D call TRBD1 (6 bases). The CDR3 consists of 14 residues. The germline CDR1 and CDR2 sequences are SQVTM and ANQGSEA. CDR3 DNA: TGCGGCGTTGGGGGGAGACAGGACAACACAGAAGCTTTCTTT. Translation gives CGVGGRQDNTEAFF. The entire variable domain, with the rest obtained from reference TRBV29-1 and TRBJ1-1, is as follows: SAVISQKPSRDICQRGTSLTIQCQVDSQVTMMFWYRQQPGQSLTLIATANQGSEATYESGFVIDKFPISRPNLTFSTLTVSNMSPEDSSIYLCGVGGRQDNTEAFFGQGTRLTVV.

This clonotype was recorded only once. One end of the junction fails to match germline, which may point to a read error. The rearrangement joins TRBV11-1 to TRBJ2-7; possibly TRBD2 for D (5 bases). The CDR3 extends over 12 amino acids. Germline V CDR1 and CDR2: SGHAT, FQDESV (reference sequence). For the CDR3, the DNA is TGCGCCAGCAGTTTCGGGGTACTCGAGCGGTACTTC. Residues: CASSFGVLERYF.

As to this clonotype: A read error may account for a junction end that differs from germline. This chain links TRBV11-2 with TRBJ1-5; D is undetermined. The germline V gene has CDR1 SGHAT and CDR2 FQNNGV. The CDR3 length is 15 residues. The CDR3 sequence: CPSSFDGLNTQPQHF. As DNA, the CDR3 is TGTCCCAGCAGCTTTGATGGATTGAATACTCAGCCCCAGCATTTT.

About this clonotype: A much larger clone differs by one base, so this may be a read error. The V gene is TRBV7-9, the J gene TRBJ2-7, with D tentatively TRBD2 (5 bases). V lost 0 bases and J 3 bases, leaving 12 bases between the germline ends. Germline V CDR1 and CDR2: SEHNR, FQNEAQ (reference sequence). There are 15 residues in the CDR3. The CDR3 protein is CASSLAGSKVYEQYF. In DNA form, the CDR3 reads TGTGCCAGCAGCTTAGCTGGGAGCAAGGTCTACGAGCAGTACTTC.

About this clonotype: An end of the junction does not agree with germline; a read error may underlie this. This chain uses TRBV6-6 with TRBJ2-6, with TRBD1 matching over 7 bases. The CDR3 spans 16 residues. CDR1 is MNHNY and CDR2 is SVGAGI in the germline V gene (reference sequence). Here the CDR3 reads CANSTFDRAGANLLTF. CDR3 bases: TGTGCCAACAGTACCTTCGACAGGGCTGGGGCCAACCTCCTGACTTTC.

Points on this clonotype: This clone may be a read error of a much larger clone one base away. The chain combines TRBV11-2 with TRBJ1-2; weak D call: TRBD1 (5 bases). This CDR3 contains 14 residues. CDR1 SGHAT and CDR2 FQNNGV come from the germline V gene. Between the trimmed V and J ends, which lost 1 base and 3 bases, there was a span of 9 bases. The CDR3 sequence: CASSLAVQDYGYTF. For the CDR3, the DNA is TGTGCCAGCAGCTTAGCGGTACAGGACTATGGCTACACCTTC.

About this clonotype: The junction departs from germline at one end; a sequencing error may be responsible. The J gene is TRBJ2-7, the V gene TRBV29-1; TRBD1 agrees at 8 bases. CDR3 length equals 14 residues. Looked up from germline, CDR1 is SQVTM and CDR2 is ANQGSEA. CDR3 nucleotides: TGCAATGTGGCTCGGGACAGGAGCTCCTGCGAGCAGTACTTC. As protein: CNVARDRSSCEQYF.

As for this clonotype: Relative to the germline gene, one junction end is altered; a read error may explain this. This chain uses TRBV29-1 with TRBJ1-2, with a possible D match to TRBD1 (5 bases). The CDR3 covers 12 residues. Germline CDR1 and CDR2: SQVTM and ANQGSEA. This CDR3 reads CSVDKEWDGYTF. The DNA of the CDR3 is TGCAGTGTTGATAAGGAATGGGACGGCTACACCTTC.

Regarding this clonotype: Possible read error: a much larger clone is one base away. CDR3 sequence reads: CASSSGLAGNNKQFF. CDR3 bases: TGCGCCAGCAGCTCGGGACTAGCGGGGAACAATAAGCAGTTCTTC. The gene calls are TRBV5-1 and TRBJ2-1; 13 nucleotides match TRBD2. From germline, CDR1 is SGHRS and CDR2 YFSETQ. This CDR3 has 15 amino acids.

This chain uses TRBV11-2 with TRBJ2-1; D gene unclear. The CDR3 is made up of 15 amino acids. Germline loops: CDR1 SGHAT, CDR2 FQNNGV. V was cut by 11 bases and J by 1 base, with 18 bases left in between. This CDR3 reads CAGASLVGSYNEQFF. In DNA, the CDR3 is TGTGCCGGCGCCTCTTTGGTGGGATCCTACAATGAGCAGTTCTTC.

On this clonotype: At one end, the junction sequence differs from germline, possibly due to a read error. The chain recombines TRBV6-2 or TRBV6-3 with TRBJ2-7; D remains unclear. The CDR3 length is 14 residues. Germline CDR1 MNHEY, CDR2 SVGEGT. The DNA of the CDR3 is TGTGCCACCAGTTACGACAAGGCGACCTCTGTACAGTACTTC. Its translation: CATSYDKATSVQYF.

The sample holds a few counts of this clonotype. Given the absence of the conserved phenylalanine or tryptophan at the CDR3 end, a read error is likely. This chain uses TRBV5-1 with TRBJ1-1; D is possibly TRBD1 (5 bases). The ends were cut back, 0 bases at V and 6 bases at J, with 6 bases in the middle. The CDR3 is made up of 12 amino acids. Per germline, CDR1 SGHRS and CDR2 YFSETQ. CDR3 nucleotide sequence: TGCGCCAGCAGCTTGGAGGGGTCTGAAGCTTTCTAT. Translating it yields CASSLEGSEAFY.

Worth noting for this clonotype: This could be a read error, since a much larger clone is one nucleotide away. The chain uses TRBV28 and TRBJ2-7, with D unclear. In germline, CDR1 is MDHEN, CDR2 SYDVKM. Trimming removed 5 bases from V and 0 bases from J, with 14 bases in between. This CDR3 has 15 amino acids. CDR3 nucleotide sequence: TGTGCCAGCAGTCCTGCCCACCTGAACTCCTACGAGCAGTACTTC. Translated: CASSPAHLNSYEQYF.

This sequence joins TRBV5-6 and TRBJ1-1, with a tentative D call TRBD1 (6 bases). CDR1 SGHDT and CDR2 YYEEEE come from the germline V gene. Deletions cut 3 bases from V and 4 bases from J, with 10 bases between. The CDR3 has 13 residues. The CDR3 loop is CASSWGTSTEAFF. CDR3 coding DNA: TGTGCCAGCAGCTGGGGGACAAGCACTGAAGCTTTCTTT.

On this clonotype: An end of the junction differs from the germline gene, which may be a read error. The chain couples TRBV11-1 to TRBJ2-7; D gene uncertain. This CDR3 contains 15 residues. Germline loops: CDR1 SGHAT, CDR2 FQDESV (reference sequence). CDR3 bases: TGTGCCAGCAGCCGTACAGAGGCGGCCTCCTACGAGAAGTACTTC. Its protein product is CASSRTEAASYEKYF.

For this clonotype: A much larger clone lies a single base off, so this may be a read error. The V gene is TRBV5-1, the J gene TRBJ2-1, with D unclear. V lost 3 bases and J lost 4, with 20 bases in between. This CDR3 is built from 17 residues. Germline values: CDR1 SGHRS, CDR2 YFSETQ. The CDR3 is CASSSSKDDREYNEQFF. CDR3 coding DNA: TGCGCCAGCAGCTCGAGCAAAGACGATCGAGAATACAATGAGCAGTTCTTC.

On this clonotype: The CDR3 does not end in the conserved phenylalanine or tryptophan, so this is likely a read error. V gene TRBV12-3 or TRBV12-4 combines with J gene TRBJ2-5, with TRBD2 as a possible D gene (6 bases). Trimming removed 8 bases from V and 3 bases from J, with 7 bases in between. This CDR3 comprises 11 residues. This CDR3 reads CASPGEETQYI. The CDR3, as DNA: TGTGCCAGCCCGGGGGAAGAGACCCAGTACATC.

This clonotype was seen repeatedly, ten times or more. The chain uses TRBV6-2 or TRBV6-3 and TRBJ1-1; TRBD1 might be the D (5 bases). Trimming removed 7 bases from V and 4 bases from J, with 13 bases in between. Germline-derived CDR1 and CDR2 are MNHEY and SVGEGT. The CDR3 loop spans 13 amino acids. CDR3 region: CASIEEGVTEAFF. For the CDR3, the DNA is TGTGCCAGCATAGAGGAAGGGGTCACTGAAGCTTTCTTT.

Many counts were recorded for this clonotype. CDR3 sequence (DNA): TGTGCCTGGAGTCTTCCCTCCTCCAGGTCGAGCAATCAGCCCCAGCATTTT. Protein product: CAWSLPSSRSSNQPQHF. The V call is TRBV30, the J call TRBJ1-5; no firm D call. The CDR3 is 17 amino acids. Per germline, CDR1 GTSNPN and CDR2 SVGIG (reference sequence). V was pared by 2 bases and J by 1 base, with 18 bases between. The full variable domain, with the rest looked up from reference TRBV30 and TRBJ1-5, is SQTIHQWPATLVQPVGSPLSLECTVEGTSNPNLYWYRQAAGRGLQLLFYSVGIGQISSEVPQNLSASRPQDRQFILSSKKLLLSDSGFYLCAWSLPSSRSSNQPQHFGDGTRLSIL.

About this clonotype itself: Its ends do not fully match the called genes, so a read error is possible. The rearrangement uses TRBV4-1 and TRBJ2-1, with D maybe TRBD2 (6 bases). CDR1 and CDR2 (germline): MGHRA, YSYEKL. The CDR3 is made up of 13 amino acids. The CDR3 nucleotides are TGCGCCAGCAGCCTGAAGAGGGACTCTGAGCAGTTTTTC. Translation gives CASSLKRDSEQFF.

This clonotype is a singleton in its sample. A much larger clone lies one base from this, so it may be a read error. The chain couples TRBV6-4 to TRBJ2-1; a weak D match, TRBD2 (6 bases). CDR1 and CDR2 (germline): MRHNA, SNTAGT. CDR3 length: 13 amino acids. This chain's CDR3 is CTSSDLSRGRKFF. The CDR3 nucleotides are TGTACCAGCAGTGACCTCTCCCGGGGGAGGAAGTTCTTC.

This clonotype was seen a single time. The junction does not match germline at one end; this may be a read error. The V and J genes are TRBV10-3 and TRBJ1-6; unclear D gene. The CDR3 has 14 amino acids. Germline CDR1 reads ENHRY; CDR2 reads SYGVKD. The CDR3 DNA reads as TGTGCCATCGCGAAGTCGAACGGAGAGGCATCCCTCCGCTTT. Translation gives CAIAKSNGEASLRF.

This clonotype was observed at least ten times. The CDR3 reads CASSLEVGEQYF. The CDR3 DNA follows: TGTGCCAGCAGCTTGGAAGTGGGCGAGCAGTACTTC. The chain couples TRBV5-4 to TRBJ2-7; no reliable D call. The CDR3 extends over 12 amino acids. Per the germline V gene, CDR1 is SGHNT and CDR2 is YYREEE (reference sequence). Trimming stripped 0 bases from V and 6 bases from J, with 7 bases between.

Details on this clonotype: The junction does not match germline at one end; this may be a read error. The chain has TRBV6-6 and TRBJ1-1; no definite D call. The germline gives CDR1 MNHNY, CDR2 SVGAGI (reference sequence). The CDR3 totals 13 residues. The CDR3: CTSSYSRNTEAFF. DNA of the CDR3: TGTACCAGCAGTTACTCTAGGAACACTGAAGCTTTCTTT.

In the case of this clonotype: An end of the junction differs from the germline gene, which may be a read error. This chain uses TRBV7-9 with TRBJ2-3; D perhaps matches TRBD2 (6 bases). The CDR3 has 14 residues. Per the germline V gene, CDR1 is SEHNR and CDR2 is FQNEAQ (reference sequence). CDR3 in amino acids: CASNLETSGGTQYF. The CDR3 DNA reads as TGTGCCAGCAACTTAGAGACTAGTGGAGGTACACAGTATTTT.